This paragraph covers one TCR beta chain sequence. CDR1 and CDR2 from the germline V gene are LGHNA and YNFKEQ. Trimming removed 1 base from V and 5 bases from J; junction bases left unmatched: 7. There are 15 residues in the CDR3. This entry comes from a study of graft-versus-host responses after intestinal transplantation. Profiled with immunoSEQ multiplex PCR; TCRdb holds only in-frame clones, not every one. The table shows 9,500 to 10,000 clones, with around 94% occurring only once. The source is a human patient who received an intestinal transplant, so some T cells may come from the graft donor. This chain joins TRBV4-2 and TRBJ2-7, with 8 bases lining up with TRBD2. The input for sequencing was PBMCs, taken 8 days after intestinal transplant. The CDR3 bases are TGTGCCAGCAGCCAAGTGGCGGGAGGAGGCGACGAGCAGTACTTC. Translation gives CASSQVAGGGDEQYF.